Following are 11 T cell receptor beta chains from one sample sequenced in a study of blood T cell repertoires in COVID-19. Method: immunoSEQ multiplex PCR; TCRdb's copy keeps in-frame clones and lacks some. Among roughly 230,000 clones listed, roughly 91% were seen once. Material for sequencing was peripheral blood. Source of these receptors: a man aged 25-45 years with COVID-19, enrolled during active disease.

DNA of the CDR3: TGTGCCAGTAGTATAGCCCAAAACACTGAAGCTTTCTTT. This encodes CASSIAQNTEAFF. The gene calls are TRBV19 and TRBJ1-1; no clear D gene. The CDR3 runs to 13 residues. Between the trimmed V and J ends, which lost 1 base and 2 bases, there was a span of 5 bases. Germline-derived CDR1 and CDR2 are LNHDA and SQIVND (reference sequence). Drawing the rest from reference TRBV19 and TRBJ1-1, the complete variable domain is DGGITQSPKYLFRKEGQNVTLSCEQNLNHDAMYWYRQDPGQGLRLIYYSQIVNDFQKGDIAEGYSVSREKKESFPLTVTSAQKNPTAFYLCASSIAQNTEAFFGQGTRLTVV.

The rearrangement links TRBV4-1 to TRBJ1-4; no clear D gene. Trimming left V 4 bases short and J 4 bases short, with 7 bases between. Germline loops: CDR1 MGHRA, CDR2 YSYEKL. This CDR3 spans 13 amino acids. The CDR3 is CASSLGLNEKLFF. The CDR3 bases are TGCGCCAGCAGCCTCGGACTTAATGAAAAACTGTTTTTT.

The J gene is TRBJ1-2, the V gene TRBV12-3 or TRBV12-4; D gene ambiguous. V was clipped by 5 bases and J by 6 bases, with 13 bases between them. This CDR3 comprises 13 residues. CDR3 in DNA: TGTGCCAGCAGTGGGCCGTCGCTCCATGGCTACACCTTC. Translation gives CASSGPSLHGYTF.

This clone was observed once. The chain is built from TRBV4-1 and TRBJ1-1; D is ambiguous. The CDR3 loop spans 19 amino acids. From germline, CDR1 is MGHRA and CDR2 YSYEKL. With 0 bases removed from V and 4 bases from J, the gap between germline ends came to 24 bases. The CDR3 is CASSQDSAAGGGSITEAFF. The CDR3 nucleotides read TGCGCCAGCAGCCAAGACTCGGCGGCAGGAGGAGGGTCGATCACTGAAGCTTTCTTT.

The rearrangement joins TRBV2 to TRBJ2-1, with a weak D call TRBD2 (5 bases). The CDR3 extends over 11 amino acids. Trimming removed 6 bases from V and 6 bases from J, with 6 bases in between. The germline gives CDR1 SNHLY, CDR2 FYNNEI. Here the CDR3 reads CASRSGNEQFF. As DNA, the CDR3 is TGTGCCAGCAGGAGCGGCAATGAGCAGTTCTTC.

The CDR3: CAWSPGQGLNQPQHF. CDR3 bases: TGTGCCTGGAGTCCGGGACAGGGTTTGAATCAGCCCCAGCATTTT. The chain has TRBV30 and TRBJ1-5; 9 bases are shared with TRBD1. The CDR3 spans 15 residues. The V and J ends lost 2 bases and 4 bases, in that order; junction bases with no gene match: 6. Germline V gives CDR1 GTSNPN, CDR2 SVGIG (reference sequence).

This clone was found a few times. This rearrangement joins TRBV9 to TRBJ2-3; D is perhaps TRBD1 (5 bases). V shed 3 bases and J shed 2 bases, with 19 bases lying between them. The CDR3 loop spans 17 amino acids. CDR1 and CDR2 (germline): SGDLS, YYNGEE. The CDR3 bases are TGTGCCAGCAGCGCCCACAGGAGCCACAATTTCACAGATACGCAGTATTTT. This gives the protein CASSAHRSHNFTDTQYF.

The rearrangement uses TRBV5-1 and TRBJ2-7; TRBD1 matches 9 bases. Germline V CDR1 and CDR2: SGHRS, YFSETQ. V was pared by 1 base and J by 7 bases, with 12 bases of the junction left unmatched. The CDR3 totals 16 residues. CDR3 nucleotides: TGCGCCAGCAGCTTGCGAAGGTTACAGGGGGCAAGAGAGCAGTACTTC. It translates to CASSLRRLQGAREQYF.

The V call is TRBV3-1 (or the pseudogene TRBV3-2), the J call TRBJ2-3; D remains unclear. Trimming removed 0 bases from V and 1 base from J, with 8 bases in between. The germline V gene encodes CDR1 LGHDT and CDR2 YNNKEL (reference sequence). The CDR3 is 15 amino acids. CDR3 sequence reads: CASSQDSSGTDTQYF. CDR3 nucleotides: TGTGCCAGCAGCCAAGATAGCAGCGGCACAGATACGCAGTATTTT.

Comment on this clone: Distinct nucleotide sequences in the sample also encode this CDR3. V is TRBV4-2 and J is TRBJ1-1; no clear D. V shed 0 bases and J shed 5 bases, with 7 bases lying between them. The CDR3 length is 13 residues. Germline V gene lookup returns CDR1 LGHNA and CDR2 YNFKEQ. In DNA, the CDR3 is TGTGCCAGCAGCCAAGATCGGGATACTGAAGCTTTCTTT. Translated, it gives CASSQDRDTEAFF.

The chain employs TRBV30 and TRBJ1-5; weak D call: TRBD1 (6 bases). CDR3 length equals 14 residues. CDR1 and CDR2 (germline): GTSNPN, SVGIG (reference sequence). The V gene lost 0 bases and the J gene lost 5 bases, with 11 bases spanning the gap. CDR3 amino acids: CAWSVRSGDQPQHF. CDR3 coding DNA: TGTGCCTGGAGTGTACGGTCAGGGGATCAGCCCCAGCATTTT.